This T cell receptor beta chain was found in a study of cytomegalovirus exposure and HLA in healthy donors. Study information: Roughly 86 million unique TCRs from HLA-typed donors made up an early data release. Findings and limits, study-wide: HLA restriction was apparent for most CMV-associated TCR beta chains in a later analysis. Some V segments could not be told apart, so they were left out, TRBV6-2 and TRBV6-3 among them. The presence/absence work took it that sequencing depth was about the same across donors.

Concerning this clone itself: Its specificity is unknown.

This CDR3 is built from 14 residues. In germline, CDR1 is SGHRS, CDR2 YFSETQ. After removal of 3 bases from V and 5 bases from J, the junction contained 6 bases not matched to a gene. The PCR used 60 Vbeta and 13 Jbeta primers. Profiling relied on immunoSEQ multiplex PCR, and the TCRdb table lists in-frame clones only, not all of them. Altogether over 200,000 clones are present, about 77% being singletons, with the ten largest covering 1.8%. This TCR was sampled from a woman in her twenties or thirties in good health and CMV-seronegative. This rearrangement joins TRBV5-1 to TRBJ1-2, with 8 nucleotides matching TRBD1. Specimen: PBMCs. CDR3: CASSSPGTGYGYTF. The CDR3 nucleotides read TGCGCCAGCAGCTCGCCCGGGACAGGATATGGCTACACCTTC.